This T cell receptor beta chain is from a study of blood T cell repertoires in COVID-19. On the study more broadly: From the United States, Italy and Spain came samples of acute and convalescent COVID-19. T cells, B-cell-depleted T cells, or PBMCs provided the cDNA or gDNA that served as material.

Original analysis: Counts of nucleated cells, estimated from reference gene primer amplification, were obtained. Profiled with immunoSEQ multiplex PCR; TCRdb holds only in-frame clones, not every one. That table is the source of V, J and clone size, and D and trimming were worked out from the DNA. There are around 130,000 clones in the sample; approximately 83% occur only once, and roughly 9% lies in the top ten. CDR1 is SNHLY and CDR2 is FYNNEI in the germline V gene. Trimming took 4 bases from V and 2 from J; bases not matched to a gene: 7. This CDR3 comprises 15 residues. This sequence was found in a man aged 40-50 years with active or convalescent COVID-19. Material: peripheral blood. This chain links TRBV2 with TRBJ2-7, with 8 positions matching TRBD1. The CDR3 protein is CASSAYRGAAYEQYF. CDR3 DNA sequence: TGTGCCAGCAGTGCCTACAGGGGGGCGGCCTACGAGCAGTACTTC. The whole variable domain, remainder taken from reference TRBV2 and TRBJ2-7, is EPEVTQTPSHQVTQMGQEVILRCVPISNHLYFYWYRQILGQKVEFLVSFYNNEISEKSEIFDDQFSVERPDGSNFTLKIRSTKLEDSAMYFCASSAYRGAAYEQYFGPGTRLTVT.